A single sample gave rise to the 13 T cell receptor beta chains below, sequenced in a study of patients and donors after allogeneic stem cell transplantation. MiXCR was run by TCRdb on the RT-PCR reads, yielding one entry per CDR3 protein. Here the sample spans 8,000 to 9,500 distinct CDR3 sequences, approximately 4.2% being singletons. Sequencing was performed on blood, either unsorted or a sorted T cell fraction (not recorded which). Every receptor here comes from a human donor who was either an allogeneic HSCT recipient or a stem cell or donor lymphocyte infusion donor (not recorded which). It is not recorded whose cells these are; they may come from a transplant donor.

In regard to this clonotype: A single base separates this from a much larger clone, so it may be a read error. The chain employs TRBV11-3 and TRBJ2-1, with 12 bases that match TRBD1. Looked up from germline, CDR1 is SGHNT and CDR2 is YENEEA. CDR3 length: 15 residues. CDR3 sequence (DNA): TGTGCCAGCACGCTCTACGGGACAGGGGGCCATGAGCAGATCTTC. Its protein is CASTLYGTGGHEQIF.

This clonotype is termed medium-sized. Here the CDR3 DNA reads TGTGCCAGCAGTGCCGGGATGAACACTGAAGCTTTCTTT. This encodes CASSAGMNTEAFF. The rearrangement links TRBV12-3 or TRBV12-4 to TRBJ1-1; the D is unclear. V gave up 5 bases and J gave up 0 bases, with 7 bases separating them. This CDR3 is 13 amino acids long.

Within the sample, this clonotype is medium-sized. The gene calls are TRBV7-9 and TRBJ1-1, with 11 bases matching TRBD1. There are 16 residues in the CDR3. Germline values: CDR1 SEHNR, CDR2 FQNEAQ (reference sequence). V shed 5 bases and J 0 bases; nucleotides not matched to a gene: 5. This chain's CDR3 is CASSQKGQGVNTEAFF. CDR3 bases: TGTGCCAGCAGCCAAAAGGGACAGGGGGTGAACACTGAAGCTTTCTTT.

Many counts were recorded for this clonotype. V gene TRBV12-3 or TRBV12-4 combines with J gene TRBJ2-3; a weak D match, TRBD2 (6 bases). CDR3 length equals 16 residues. Trimming left V 7 bases short and J 4 bases short, with 21 bases between. The CDR3 region has the DNA TGTGCCAGCACCCGACGGACTAACGTGTGGTCAGATACGCAGTATTTT. Its translation: CASTRRTNVWSDTQYF.

This clonotype is labeled as medium-sized. The chain couples TRBV4-1 to TRBJ2-7, with a weak D call TRBD2 (6 bases). The germline V gene encodes CDR1 MGHRA and CDR2 YSYEKL. This CDR3 has 19 residues. Trimming removed 0 bases at V and 2 bases at J, with 23 bases between. The CDR3 here is CASSQDLSPWLAPTYEQYF. CDR3 coding DNA: TGCGCCAGCAGCCAAGATTTAAGCCCATGGCTAGCGCCAACCTACGAGCAGTACTTC.

In this sample, this clonotype turned up many times. This chain joins TRBV7-2 and TRBJ1-5; D perhaps matches TRBD1 (6 bases). Germline V gives CDR1 SGHTA, CDR2 FQGNSA. This CDR3 contains 17 residues. V shed 5 bases and J shed 4 bases, with 21 bases lying between them. The CDR3 region has the DNA TGTGCCAGCAGCCTTACCCCGGCGGCAGGGGCTAATCAGCCCCAGCATTTT. This sequence encodes CASSLTPAAGANQPQHF.

This clonotype qualifies as medium-sized. V gene TRBV27 combines with J gene TRBJ2-1, with TRBD2 identical over 12 bases. Germline V gene lookup returns CDR1 MNHEY and CDR2 SMNVEV (reference sequence). The CDR3 totals 16 residues. The V segment lost 2 bases and the J segment 6 bases; nucleotides outside the gene matches: 5. The CDR3 DNA reads as TGTGCCAGCAGTTTACTAGCGGGAGGGCCGCTCAATGAGCAGTTCTTC. Protein product: CASSLLAGGPLNEQFF.

By share, this clonotype counts as medium-sized. V gene TRBV7-9 combines with J gene TRBJ1-1; D remains ambiguous. Trimming shortened V by 5 bases and J by 3 bases, and 4 bases separated the two germline ends. CDR3 length: 11 amino acids. Looked up from germline, CDR1 is SEHNR and CDR2 is FQNEAQ (reference sequence). For the CDR3, the DNA is TGTGCCAGCAGCCGACACACTGAAGCTTTCTTT. Protein: CASSRHTEAFF.

This clonotype ranks as medium-sized. V gene TRBV12-3 or TRBV12-4 combines with J gene TRBJ2-1, with a tentative D call TRBD2 (6 bases). Trimming took off 7 bases at V and 4 bases at J, with 14 bases between the two ends. This CDR3 is 14 amino acids long. The CDR3 spells CASITGTQYNEQFF. The CDR3 DNA follows: TGTGCCAGCATCACCGGGACTCAGTACAATGAGCAGTTCTTC.

The chain carries TRBV11-3 and TRBJ2-5; the match to TRBD2 covers 10 bases. The CDR3 runs to 15 residues. Germline CDR1 and CDR2: SGHNT and YENEEA. V trimming: 6 bases; J trimming: 5 bases; junction bases outside the gene matches: 9. CDR3 residues: CASSFSGRPFETQYF. The DNA of the CDR3 is TGTGCCAGCAGTTTTAGCGGGAGGCCCTTTGAGACCCAGTACTTC. Combining the CDR3 with reference TRBV11-3 and TRBJ2-5 gives the whole variable domain EAGVVQSPRYKIIEKKQPVAFWCNPISGHNTLYWYLQNLGQGPELLIRYENEEAVDDSQLPKDRFSAERLKGVDSTLKIQPAELGDSAVYLCASSFSGRPFETQYFGPGTRLLVL.

This clonotype was counted at least ten times. The rearrangement links TRBV12-5 to TRBJ1-5; the D is unclear. Germline assignment: CDR1 LGHNT and CDR2 FRNRAP. The CDR3 is made up of 13 amino acids. V lost 3 bases and J lost 7, with 10 bases in between. This CDR3 is CASGFEGGQPQHF. CDR3 bases: TGTGCTAGTGGTTTCGAGGGCGGGCAGCCCCAGCATTTT. Full variable domain (remainder filled in from reference TRBV12-5 and TRBJ1-5): DARVTQTPRHKVTEMGQEVTMRCQPILGHNTVFWYRQTMMQGLELLAYFRNRAPLDDSGMPKDRFSAEMPDATLATLKIQPSEPRDSAVYFCASGFEGGQPQHFGDGTRLSIL.

This clonotype appeared many times. V gene TRBV7-9 combines with J gene TRBJ2-1; TRBD1 or TRBD2 may be the D gene (7 bases each). The V end was cut by 6 bases, the J end by 3 bases, with 15 bases between. The CDR3 covers 15 residues. In germline, CDR1 is SEHNR, CDR2 FQNEAQ (reference sequence). CDR3 bases: TGTGCCAGCAGGGAGGGGGCTAGCGGCTACAATGAGCAGTTCTTC. Encoded protein: CASREGASGYNEQFF.

This clonotype is medium-sized. This rearrangement joins TRBV6-5 to TRBJ1-5; a weak D match, TRBD1 (5 bases). V dropped 5 bases and J dropped 7 bases, with 18 bases sitting between them. Looked up from germline, CDR1 is MNHEY and CDR2 is SVGAGI. The CDR3 has 15 amino acids. CDR3 DNA sequence: TGTGCCAGCAGTAAGGTGGGATCTGGGGGACAGCCCCAGCATTTT. It translates to CASSKVGSGGQPQHF.